This is a list of T cell receptor beta chains from one sample in a study of identical twins. Via MiXCR, TCRdb re-called the 5' RACE reads, giving one row per CDR3 protein. The table includes about 240,000 distinct CDR3 sequences, approximately 12% detected once. These data were also filed under a second study, of yellow fever vaccine responses in identical twins.

Sequences were obtained from memory (CD45RO+) T cells sorted from blood. These receptors all come from a woman between 18 and 29 years old in good health. CDR3s include the opening cysteine and the closing phenylalanine or tryptophan. A D gene is named only where the DNA matches it firmly. Expanded clones get a size class; other rows say once, few or many, or leave the size out.

TRBJ2-7,-,-,TRBV23-1,CARGTARPLISYEQYF,TGCGCCAGAGGTACCGCGAGACCGCTTATCTCCTACGAGCAGTACTTC
TRBJ2-3,many,-,TRBV5-1,CASSLTKPGDTQYF,TGCGCCAGCAGCTTGACCAAGCCCGGAGATACGCAGTATTTT
TRBJ2-1,many,TRBD2,TRBV6-2/TRBV6-3,CASSYSGTSGRMNEQFF,TGTGCCAGCAGTTACTCAGGGACTAGCGGGAGGATGAATGAGCAGTTCTTC
TRBJ2-1,many,-,TRBV7-3,CASSFDFTGEQFF,TGTGCCAGCAGCTTCGACTTCACGGGTGAGCAGTTCTTC
TRBJ1-1,many,-,TRBV3-1,CASSPLGVGTEAFF,TGTGCCAGCAGCCCGCTGGGGGTGGGCACTGAAGCTTTCTTT
TRBJ2-3,few,-,TRBV3-1,CASSQVGGFTDTQYF,TGTGCCAGCAGCCAAGTAGGGGGTTTCACAGATACGCAGTATTTT
TRBJ2-3,many,TRBD2,TRBV3-1,CASSRAGLAGGADTQYF,TGTGCCAGCAGCCGAGCCGGACTAGCGGGGGGAGCGGATACGCAGTATTTT
TRBJ1-4,-,-,TRBV5-1,CASSITPAGANEKLFF,TGCGCCAGCAGCATAACCCCAGCCGGTGCTAATGAAAAACTGTTTTTT
TRBJ2-2,-,TRBD2,TRBV6-1,CATRLAGAGTGELFF,TGTGCCACCCGCTTAGCGGGAGCGGGCACCGGGGAGCTGTTTTTT
TRBJ2-5,-,-,TRBV2,CASSEEWGGGETQYF,TGTGCCAGCAGTGAAGAGTGGGGAGGGGGAGAGACCCAGTACTTC
TRBJ1-6,few,-,TRBV7-2,CASSPRASSYNSPLHF,TGTGCCAGCAGCCCCCGGGCTAGCTCCTATAATTCACCCCTCCACTTT
TRBJ2-3,many,TRBD2,TRBV5-1,CASSLELAGGPGTDTQYF,TGCGCCAGCAGCTTGGAACTAGCGGGAGGGCCGGGCACAGATACGCAGTATTTT
TRBJ1-6,-,-,TRBV6-1,CASSTRTDSPLHF,TGTGCCAGCAGTACCCGGACAGACTCACCCCTCCACTTT
TRBJ1-5,few,-,TRBV2,CASTSTGGPNQPQHF,TGTGCCAGCACCTCCACGGGGGGGCCCAATCAGCCCCAGCATTTT
TRBJ2-2,many,TRBD1,TRBV20-1,CSAITLQGAYGTGELFF,TGCAGTGCTATTACCTTACAGGGGGCGTACGGTACCGGGGAGCTGTTTTTT
TRBJ1-4,few,TRBD1,TRBV6-1,CASSIDRGEKLFF,TGTGCCAGCAGTATAGACAGGGGCGAAAAACTGTTTTTT
TRBJ2-4,few,-,TRBV6-2/TRBV6-3,CASGGMAKNIQYF,TGTGCCAGCGGAGGGATGGCCAAAAACATTCAGTACTTC
TRBJ1-1,few,-,TRBV20-1,CSATAEGLNTEAFF,TGCAGTGCTACGGCGGAGGGTTTGAACACTGAAGCTTTCTTT
TRBJ2-1,few,-,TRBV4-1,CASSQEPNNEQFF,TGCGCCAGCAGCCAAGAACCCAACAATGAGCAGTTCTTC
TRBJ2-2,-,-,TRBV29-1,CSARQLNTGELFF,TGCAGCGCTCGGCAGCTGAACACCGGGGAGCTGTTTTTT
TRBJ2-1,few,-,TRBV2,CASARLWGGDEQFF,TGTGCCAGCGCCCGTCTCTGGGGCGGGGATGAGCAGTTCTTC
TRBJ2-7,few,TRBD2,TRBV7-2,CASSFQGGSREGYEQYF,TGTGCCAGCAGCTTCCAGGGTGGGAGTCGGGAGGGATACGAGCAGTACTTC
TRBJ2-7,few,-,TRBV20-1,CSAREQSYEQYF,TGCAGTGCTAGAGAACAGAGCTACGAGCAGTACTTC
TRBJ2-1,once,TRBD2,TRBV11-2,CASSLERSGWRGYNEQFF,TGTGCCAGCAGCTTAGAAAGGTCGGGATGGCGGGGGTACAATGAGCAGTTCTTC
TRBJ2-7,many,TRBD2,TRBV29-1,CSVMGLAGEPYEQYF,TGCAGCGTGATGGGGCTAGCGGGAGAACCCTACGAGCAGTACTTC
TRBJ2-1,few,TRBD2,TRBV20-1,CSARPWTSGTNEQFF,TGCAGTGCCAGACCCTGGACTAGCGGGACGAATGAGCAGTTCTTC
TRBJ2-1,many,TRBD2,TRBV29-1,CSVRSGEAYNEQFF,TGCAGCGTTAGAAGCGGGGAAGCCTACAATGAGCAGTTCTTC
TRBJ2-2,many,TRBD2,TRBV11-2,CASIAGGHTGELFF,TGTGCCAGCATAGCGGGAGGGCACACCGGGGAGCTGTTTTTT
TRBJ2-7,few,TRBD2,TRBV6-1,CASRNFGTSGGLGNEQYF,TGTGCCAGCAGAAACTTCGGGACTAGCGGGGGGCTGGGGAACGAGCAGTACTTC
TRBJ2-7,-,TRBD2,TRBV9,CASSAEKTSGGTYEQYF,TGTGCCAGCAGCGCAGAAAAAACTAGCGGGGGAACCTACGAGCAGTACTTC
TRBJ2-7,-,TRBD1,TRBV10-2,CASQEPGQGAEQYF,TGCGCCAGTCAAGAACCGGGACAGGGGGCCGAGCAGTACTTC
TRBJ2-3,-,TRBD1,TRBV25-1,CASRQGGITDTQYF,TGTGCCAGCCGACAGGGTGGGATAACAGATACGCAGTATTTT
TRBJ2-7,-,-,TRBV25-1,CASSESSRRTGQYF,TGTGCCAGCAGTGAATCGAGCCGACGCACGGGGCAGTACTTC
TRBJ1-2,few,-,TRBV21-1,CASSKKEAGTGGSIYGYTF,TGTGCCAGCAGCAAAAAAGAGGCCGGGACAGGGGGCTCCATCTATGGCTACACCTTC
TRBJ2-3,many,TRBD1,TRBV29-1,CSVEDWTGNTQYF,TGCAGCGTTGAAGATTGGACAGGGAATACGCAGTATTTT
TRBJ2-3,-,TRBD2,TRBV6-1,CASKPGLAVLSTDTQYF,TGTGCCAGCAAACCGGGACTAGCGGTTCTTAGCACAGATACGCAGTATTTT
TRBJ2-2,many,-,TRBV12-3/TRBV12-4,CASGQNTGELFF,TGTGCCAGCGGACAGAACACCGGGGAGCTGTTTTTT
TRBJ1-2,many,TRBD1,TRBV15,CATSRTGQGYGYGYTF,TGTGCCACCAGCAGAACGGGACAGGGGTACGGCTATGGCTACACCTTC
TRBJ2-6,-,-,TRBV14,CASSQAFRAGANVLTF,TGTGCCAGCAGCCAAGCTTTTCGGGCTGGGGCCAACGTCCTGACTTTC
TRBJ2-3,few,-,TRBV7-2,CASSETRTYTDTQYF,TGTGCCAGCAGCGAGACAAGGACCTACACAGATACGCAGTATTTT
TRBJ2-3,few,TRBD2,TRBV5-1,CASSYQAGATDTQYF,TGCGCCAGCAGCTATCAAGCGGGAGCCACAGATACGCAGTATTTT
TRBJ2-5,many,-,TRBV3-1,CASDSRRGTQYF,TGTGCCAGTGATTCACGGCGCGGGACCCAGTACTTC
TRBJ2-2,-,-,TRBV12-3/TRBV12-4,CASSFQDTPELFF,TGTGCCAGCAGTTTTCAGGACACACCGGAGCTGTTTTTT
TRBJ2-5,once,-,TRBV20-1,CSARDSRQPYNQETQYF,TGCAGTGCTAGAGATTCTCGACAGCCCTACAACCAAGAGACCCAGTACTTC
TRBJ2-5,few,-,TRBV7-6,CASGEGWGRGETQYF,TGTGCCAGTGGTGAGGGCTGGGGGCGAGGAGAGACCCAGTACTTC